This note documents a single TCR beta chain sequence. Its antigen is still unknown. These data belong to a study of cytomegalovirus exposure and HLA in healthy donors. V lost 4 bases, J lost 1 base, and 4 bases lay in between. Germline V CDR1 and CDR2: MNHNS, SASEGT. The CDR3 extends over 13 amino acids. General observations from the study: V- and J-gene trimming in TCR beta was tied to a missense DCLRE1C variant by an analysis performed later.

PCR used 60 Vbeta primers and 13 Jbeta primers. TCRdb keeps only in-frame clones here, not all; method: immunoSEQ multiplex PCR. The sample holds about 210,000 clones, around nine tenths seen once. Sequencing input: PBMCs. The clonotype originates from a woman in her thirties in good health and CMV-seronegative. V and J are TRBV6-1 and TRBJ2-2; D is undetermined. DNA for the CDR3: TGTGCCAGCAGTGTACAGAACACCGGGGAGCTGTTTTTT. Translated: CASSVQNTGELFF.